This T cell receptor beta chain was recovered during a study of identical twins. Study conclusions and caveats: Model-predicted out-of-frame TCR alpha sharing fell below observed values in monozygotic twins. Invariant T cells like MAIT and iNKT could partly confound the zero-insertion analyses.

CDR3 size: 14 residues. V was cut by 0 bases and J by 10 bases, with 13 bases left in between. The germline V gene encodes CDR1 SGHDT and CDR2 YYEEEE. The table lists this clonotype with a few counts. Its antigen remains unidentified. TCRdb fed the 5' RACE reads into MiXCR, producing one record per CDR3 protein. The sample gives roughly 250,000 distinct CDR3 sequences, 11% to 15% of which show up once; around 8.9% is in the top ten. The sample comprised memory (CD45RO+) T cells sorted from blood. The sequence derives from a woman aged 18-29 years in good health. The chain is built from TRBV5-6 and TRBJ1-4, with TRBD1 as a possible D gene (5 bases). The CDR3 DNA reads TGTGCCAGCAGCTTGGGTAGGGGATCGGGAAAACTGTTTTTT. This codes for CASSLGRGSGKLFF.